One TCR beta chain is described in this entry. Its antigen remains unidentified. This record belongs to a study of regulatory T cells in long-lasting Graves disease. Study background: The term persistent Graves' disease signified upward of 5 years on antithyroid drugs with positive TSH receptor antibodies.

Time point defined: persistent/refractory GD, antithyroid drugs over 5 years with positive TRAb. After RNA was extracted from PBMCs, the TCR library was made from it. Arm-PCR of CDR3 regions and iRepertoire HTBI primers were used to build TCR beta libraries. MiXCR, applied by TCRdb to the multiplex PCR reads, yields one record per CDR3 protein. The data show 650,000 to 700,000 distinct CDR3 sequences, 30% seen once. CDR3 length equals 15 residues. Germline loops: CDR1 SNHLY, CDR2 FYNNEI. Trimming cost V 4 bases and J 7 bases; bases outside gene matches: 5. Study-level points and caveats: New patients shared around 980 public clonotypes, and persistent patients shared more, with 2,741. Persistent disease preferred TRBV28, TRBJ1-2 and TRBJ2-5.

This chain joins TRBV2 and TRBJ1-6; 9 bases match TRBD1. This TCR was sampled from a female donor with Graves disease. Specimen: peripheral blood mononuclear cells (PBMCs), collected when the disease was refractory, from a patient treated with antithyroid drugs. The CDR3 coding sequence is TGTGCCAGCAGTGGGGGGACAGGGATAAATTCACCCCTCCACTTT. Its translation: CASSGGTGINSPLHF.